This record concerns one T cell receptor beta chain sequence. Its target antigen remains unknown. Base qualities are not provided; no much larger clone lies one nucleotide away. This specimen comes from a study of CD8+CD57+ T cells in acquired aplastic anemia (dated by TCRdb to the late 2010s). Some background on the complete study: DNA extracted from sorted CD4+ and CD8+ cells had a mean of approximately 3.3 ug, with a range of about 0.19 to 27.4 ug. A CD8+CD57+ expansion meant a frequency higher than the mean frequency seen in healthy subjects. Study-wide conclusions, independent of this receptor: CD8+ Simpson's diversity did not differ significantly between patients and healthy controls (P=0.060). Approximately 31 CD8+ CDR3 sequences were found in both patients and controls but appeared to be highly expressed in patients and within the immunodominant clones of the patients.

Genomic DNA was used as template for profiling of TCR beta VDJ combinations and CDR3 sequences. TCR repertoire sequencing was run on an Illumina HiSeq 2000. As for how the authors treated the data: TRBV/TRBJ rearrangement plots, CDR3 size and DJ length profiles, and Simpson's diversity index were used to assess repertoires. The immunodominant clone was defined as the most abundant DNA sequence in deep sequencing data. CDR3 amino acid sequences were checked for sharing between subjects and were compared against published repertoires and the VDJdb database. TCRdb trimmed public reads at Q25 via fastp, called clones via MiXCR and kept in-frame beta chains. Under each unique CDR3 protein, matching rows form one entry showing the most common genes and DNA. It is TCRdb's table, rather than the study itself, that gives the V and J calls and clone size. The sample records some 200,000 distinct CDR3 sequences, less than 50% of which are singletons. The ten largest clones take up around 1.8% of the sample.

CDR1 and CDR2 are drawn from the germline V gene: SNHLY, FYNNEI. Taken from cysteine to phenylalanine, the CDR3 has 14 residues. Kept here is only the CDR3 DNA, which spans 42 bases and is read in frame from base 1. The germline V end is reduced by 2 bases and the J end by 2 bases; junction bases left unmatched: 3. The patients picked for sequencing were ones in whom flow cytometry had shown an expansion of CD8+CD57+ cells. Severe acquired aplastic anemia was diagnosed in all patients according to International Study of Aplastic Anemia and Agranulocytosis and Camitta criteria. No therapy had been received by the patients at the time of blood sampling. The study deep-sequenced TCR repertoires of sorted CD4+ and CD8+ blood T cells from severe aplastic anemia patients and healthy subjects. In the USA, patient enrollment took place under clinicaltrials.gov protocols 00001620, 01623167, 00001397, 00071045, 00081523 and 00961064. Ficoll-Paque density gradient centrifugation was used to isolate peripheral blood mononuclear cells. Before DNA extraction, CD4+ and CD8+ T cells were sorted by FACS or by magnetic beads.

This chain joins TRBV2 to TRBJ2-7; 7 central nucleotides agree with TRBD1. The sequenced material came from sorted CD4+, CD8+, or CD8+CD57+ T cells (not recorded which) from PBMCs. The sequence was collected from a human donor with aplastic anemia. CDR3 protein: CASSEYRGTYEQYF. The nucleotide sequence reads as follows: TGTGCCAGCAGTGAATACAGGGGTACCTACGAGCAGTACTTC. The CDR3, completed at both ends by the reference TRBV2 and TRBJ2-7 genes, gives the full variable domain EPEVTQTPSHQVTQMGQEVILRCVPISNHLYFYWYRQILGQKVEFLVSFYNNEISEKSEIFDDQFSVERPDGSNFTLKIRSTKLEDSAMYFCASSEYRGTYEQYFGPGTRLTVT.